This T cell receptor beta chain was profiled in a study of blood T cell repertoires in COVID-19 (dated by TCRdb to 2019 to 2021). With respect to the entire study: Samples from collaborators originated in the United States, Italy and Spain and spanned both the acute and convalescent phases of COVID-19. Sample metadata almost always included a de-identified subject ID, COVID-19 status, age in years and sex. Samples were obtained from the ongoing ImmuneRACE study (first 160 participants) and from 1,254 subjects provided by 6 global collaborators. The dataset comprised deeply sampled blood TCRbeta repertoires from subjects exposed to, actively infected with, or recovered from COVID-19. A freely available public database, intended as a resource for researchers studying the immune response to SARS-CoV-2, is where the repertoires were released. The material from the prospective study consisted of cDNA or gDNA derived from T cells, B-cell-depleted T cells, or PBMCs. Where HLA class I and class II types were available, the types were taken from metadata supplied by the sample provider, not from assay-based typing.

The immunoSEQ Assay, a bias-controlled multiplex PCR, was used to amplify TCRbeta CDR3 regions from genomic DNA. In the source study's methods: The number of nucleated cells in each sample was estimated from the amplification of reference gene primers within the assay. To quantify the absolute abundance of each unique TCRbeta CDR3 rearrangement, sequence reads were collapsed and filtered. For each sample, productive Simpson clonality was calculated as the square root of Simpson's diversity index over productive rearrangements. TCRdb re-hosts the immuneACCESS table, in-frame sequences only. Its copies lack some clones; in the studies checked, an unresolved V gene accounts for under half of them, and the cause for the rest is not known. The V and J calls and the clone size are those of that table, but D and trimming were determined from the DNA. Counted in this sample were about 78,000 clones; about 90% of them appeared once. Around 0.97% of the sample comes from the top ten.

Each collaborating institution followed its own protocols to collect whole blood in K2EDTA tubes. Collaborator samples were shipped for TCRbeta analysis as frozen whole blood, isolated PBMCs, or DNA extracted from either sample type. A note on this clone: It has no known antigen specificity. No qualities accompany the bases; no much larger clone lies one base away.

On the study overall, not on this receptor specifically: The amount of clinical and demographic metadata varied by source and participant and was provided uncurated.

The TCR originated in a woman between 50 and 59 years old in a cohort sampled during active COVID-19. Sequenced: peripheral blood.

The nucleotide sequence is given as TGTGCCAGCAGTTTAAGGGTTAGGGCTAGCGGGGGGAACAATGAGCAGTTCTTC. This yields the protein CASSLRVRASGGNNEQFF. The chain links TRBV27 with TRBJ2-1; TRBD2 aligns with 11 central bases. From the cysteine through the phenylalanine, the CDR3 covers 18 amino acids. Only the CDR3 part of the read is kept: 54 bases, read in frame from the first base. CDR1 and CDR2 are drawn from the germline V gene (reference sequence): MNHEY, SMNVEV. V lost 2 bases and J lost 5 bases, and the count of bases not matched to a germline gene is 11.